This TCR beta chain was documented in a study of T cells in Graves' hyperthyroidism and ophthalmopathy. Concerning this clonotype: Its cognate antigen is unknown.

Findings and caveats of the study: Expanded thyroid clonotypes (above 0.001) were mostly also found in blood. Before onset, by a median of around 6.1 months, the model predicted ophthalmopathy.

TCR beta CDR3 regions were amplified from RNA. With the HTBI primer set, the TCR CDR3 went through a first round of RT-PCR. TCRdb re-called the multiplex PCR reads with MiXCR, one entry per CDR3 protein. The table includes about 710,000 distinct CDR3 sequences, roughly 15% detected once. CDR3 length equals 15 residues. Germline V gives CDR1 SGHRS, CDR2 YFSETQ. With 4 bases clipped from V and 7 bases from J, the junction kept 12 bases outside the gene matches. The sequence derives from a man aged 18 to 29 with Graves' hyperthyroidism. V gene TRBV5-1 combines with J gene TRBJ1-2, with 8 bases fitting TRBD1. The sample taken for sequencing was blood. CDR3 protein: CASSPTAGGAPGYTF. Written as DNA, the CDR3 is TGCGCCAGCAGCCCAACCGCAGGGGGCGCGCCTGGCTACACCTTC.